This entry features one T cell receptor beta chain sequence. Antigen: not known. The CDR3 loop spans 16 amino acids. The germline gives CDR1 SGDLS, CDR2 YYNGEE. V was cut by 2 bases and J by 4 bases, with 16 bases left in between. The donors were in the roughly 110-subject validation cohort; that cohort was separate from the approximately 700-subject first cohort. This table comes from immunoSEQ multiplex PCR, and its TCRdb copy is limited to in-frame clones, with some not included. The table shows about 38,000 clones, with roughly 91% occurring only once. This sample is part of a study of cytomegalovirus exposure and HLA in healthy donors. Study-level results: Reported results showed that the classifier diagnosed cytomegalovirus status with high specificity and sensitivity. According to the study, about 180 TCR beta chains were cytomegalovirus-associated.

The sequence derives from a young man in good health and CMV-seronegative. Source material: PBMCs. The genes are TRBV9 and TRBJ1-3; D possibly corresponds to TRBD1 (5 bases). As DNA, the CDR3 is TGTGCCAGCAGCGTCGGAGGGGTCACGGGCGGAAACACCATATATTTT. As protein: CASSVGGVTGGNTIYF.